The entry below describes one TCR beta chain. Germline values: CDR1 MRHNA, CDR2 SNTAGT. V was trimmed by 6 bases and J by 4 bases, leaving 16 bases between them. The CDR3 runs to 15 residues. The sample belongs to a study of blood T cell repertoires in COVID-19. Using immunoSEQ multiplex PCR, the repertoire was profiled, and TCRdb retains in-frame clones only, with some absent. The table has almost 200,000 clones, more than 80% seen once; the top ten hold roughly 8.4%. The receptor's source is a woman in her late teens or twenties who had recovered from COVID-19. This sequence joins TRBV6-4 and TRBJ1-5, with D possibly TRBD1 on 6 matching bases. The sample taken for sequencing was PBMCs or T cells enriched from blood (not recorded which). Written as DNA, the CDR3 is TGTGCCAGCAGAGCCATGGACAGTCCTAATCAGCCCCAGCATTTT. It specifies CASRAMDSPNQPQHF.